The 30 T cell receptor beta chains below all came from one sample that was sequenced in a study of control samples from healthy donors and cancer patients. Libraries were prepared by immunoSEQ multiplex PCR; TCRdb keeps only in-frame clonotypes and omits some of them. Of around 120,000 clones detected, more than 80% appear once; the ten largest clones hold around 1.2%. Sequencing was done on a sample of PBMCs. The source is a woman aged 50 to 60 with colorectal cancer.

The genes are TRBV9 and TRBJ2-5; the D gene is possibly TRBD2 (5 bases). Germline assignment: CDR1 SGDLS and CDR2 YYNGEE. Trimming took off 5 bases at V and 5 bases at J, with 10 bases between the two ends. CDR3 length equals 12 residues. This CDR3 reads CASRKTGETQYF. The CDR3 coding sequence is TGTGCCAGCAGGAAGACGGGGGAGACCCAGTACTTC. Drawing the rest from reference TRBV9 and TRBJ2-5, the complete variable domain is DSGVTQTPKHLITATGQRVTLRCSPRSGDLSVYWYQQSLDQGLQFLIQYYNGEERAKGNILERFSAQQFPDLHSELNLSSLELGDSALYFCASRKTGETQYFGPGTRLLVL.

The chain links TRBV5-6 to TRBJ1-2; D ambiguous. This CDR3 has 13 residues. Germline lookup yields CDR1 SGHDT and CDR2 YYEEEE. V was trimmed by 2 bases and J by 8 bases, leaving 13 bases between them. DNA for the CDR3: TGTGCCAGCAGCTTAGTAGGGTTAGGGGGCTACACCTTC. Translating gives CASSLVGLGGYTF.

This clone was counted once. V gene TRBV5-1 combines with J gene TRBJ2-3, with D possibly matching TRBD2 (6 bases). V lost 2 bases and J lost 2, with 9 bases in between. The CDR3 spans 14 residues. Germline CDR1 and CDR2: SGHRS and YFSETQ. The CDR3 DNA is TGCGCCAGCAGCTTCCCGGGGGACACAGATACGCAGTATTTT. Its protein product is CASSFPGDTDTQYF.

The J gene is TRBJ1-5, the V gene TRBV18; D remains ambiguous. CDR1 is KGHSH and CDR2 is LQKENI in the germline V gene. The CDR3 runs 13 residues. Between the trimmed V and J ends, which lost 6 bases and 0 bases, there was a span of 6 bases. Here the CDR3 reads CASSFDSNQPQHF. The CDR3 DNA follows: TGTGCCAGCTCTTTCGATAGCAATCAGCCCCAGCATTTT.

The chain employs TRBV6-5 and TRBJ1-4; D is uncertain. Germline CDR1 and CDR2: MNHEY and SVGAGI. V lost 2 bases and J 10 bases, leaving 11 bases between the germline ends. This CDR3 spans 13 amino acids. The DNA for the CDR3 is TGTGCCAGCAGTTACGGGGATGCGGCAAAACTGTTTTTT. Its protein product is CASSYGDAAKLFF.

This chain uses TRBV5-1 with TRBJ2-2, with 14 bases lining up with TRBD2. This CDR3 is 17 amino acids long. V lost 0 bases to trimming and J lost 6 bases; unmatched junction nucleotides: 4. The germline V gene encodes CDR1 SGHRS and CDR2 YFSETQ. The chain's CDR3 is CASSLEGLAGVSGELFF. CDR3 DNA: TGCGCCAGCAGCTTGGAGGGACTAGCGGGAGTCTCCGGGGAGCTGTTTTTT.

This clone has a handful of counts. The chain is built from TRBV5-1 and TRBJ2-2; D unclear. V was cut by 2 bases and J by 1 base, with 9 bases left in between. The CDR3 extends over 15 amino acids. The germline gives CDR1 SGHRS, CDR2 YFSETQ. CDR3: CASSFNGENTGELFF. The CDR3 nucleotides are TGCGCCAGCAGCTTCAACGGCGAGAACACCGGGGAGCTGTTTTTT.

CDR3: CAISEGPYGYTF. CDR3 coding DNA: TGTGCCATCAGTGAGGGGCCCTATGGCTACACCTTC. The V gene is TRBV10-3, the J gene TRBJ1-2; D is undetermined. The V end was cut by 2 bases, the J end by 4 bases, with 5 bases between. The CDR3 contains 12 residues. Germline V gene lookup returns CDR1 ENHRY and CDR2 SYGVKD.

The chain uses TRBV7-9 and TRBJ2-1; no reliable D call. Germline CDR1 SEHNR, CDR2 FQNEAQ (reference sequence). Trimming pared 5 bases from V and 0 bases from J, leaving 20 bases between. CDR3 length equals 18 residues. This chain's CDR3 is CASSTWFGDSISYNEQFF. The CDR3 region has the DNA TGTGCCAGCAGCACGTGGTTTGGGGATTCGATCTCCTACAATGAGCAGTTCTTC.

V usage is TRBV20-1 and J usage is TRBJ1-1; D perhaps matches TRBD1 (5 bases). The CDR3 covers 16 residues. Between the trimmed V and J ends, which lost 3 bases and 4 bases, there was a span of 21 bases. CDR1 and CDR2 from the germline V gene are DFQATT and SNEGSKA (reference sequence). This CDR3 reads CSASWGGRGLGTEAFF. CDR3 nucleotide sequence: TGCAGTGCTAGTTGGGGAGGGAGGGGTCTTGGCACTGAAGCTTTCTTT.

The chain links TRBV7-6 to TRBJ2-1, with D perhaps matching TRBD1 (6 bases). This CDR3 has 15 residues. The V gene lost 5 bases and the J gene lost 2 bases, with 13 bases spanning the gap. Germline V CDR1 and CDR2: SGHVS, FNYEAQ. This chain's CDR3 is CASSQGGKTYNEQFF. The CDR3 nucleotides are TGTGCCAGCAGCCAAGGGGGAAAGACCTACAATGAGCAGTTCTTC. The entire variable domain, with the rest obtained from reference TRBV7-6 and TRBJ2-1, is as follows: GAGVSQSPRYKVTKRGQDVALRCDPISGHVSLYWYRQALGQGPEFLTYFNYEAQQDKSGLPNDRFSAERPEGSISTLTIQRTEQRDSAMYRCASSQGGKTYNEQFFGPGTRLTVL.

CDR3 loop: CATGGGQETQYF. The CDR3 nucleotides are TGTGCCACCGGGGGCGGTCAAGAGACCCAGTACTTC. The chain uses TRBV7-8 and TRBJ2-5, with D perhaps being TRBD1 or TRBD2 (6 bases each). The V gene's germline CDR1 is SGHVS and CDR2 FQNEAQ. There are 12 residues in the CDR3. Trimming removed 10 bases at V and 2 bases at J, with 11 bases between.

This clone showed up just a few times. The chain is built from TRBV5-1 and TRBJ2-7; 13 positions match TRBD2. J lost 5 bases, V lost 2 bases, and 1 base had no gene match. The germline V gene encodes CDR1 SGHRS and CDR2 YFSETQ. The length of the CDR3 is 14 residues. The CDR3 here is CASSFGLAGDEQYF. The CDR3 DNA follows: TGCGCCAGCAGCTTTGGACTAGCGGGGGACGAGCAGTACTTC.

The chain recombines TRBV6-5 with TRBJ2-7; 9 bases match TRBD1. Germline V CDR1 and CDR2: MNHEY, SVGAGI. J lost 2 bases, V lost 0 bases, and 2 bases had no gene match. The CDR3 consists of 15 residues. CDR3 amino acids: CASSYSRDRAYEQYF. CDR3 bases: TGTGCCAGCAGTTACTCGAGGGACAGGGCCTACGAGCAGTACTTC.

This clone has only one observation. The chain couples TRBV5-6 to TRBJ1-1; D is possibly TRBD1 (5 bases). The CDR3 totals 16 residues. V was clipped by 4 bases and J by 0 bases, with 16 bases between them. The germline gives CDR1 SGHDT, CDR2 YYEEEE. In DNA form, the CDR3 reads TGTGCCAGCAGCGATCAGGGAGGCGGGATGAACACTGAAGCTTTCTTT. It yields the protein CASSDQGGGMNTEAFF.

The V gene is TRBV7-8, the J gene TRBJ2-3; TRBD2 aligns across 7 bases. Germline loops: CDR1 SGHVS, CDR2 FQNEAQ. The CDR3 has 14 amino acids. V was clipped by 4 bases and J by 2 bases; unmatched bases: 3. This CDR3 reads CASSSGRDTDTQYF. For the CDR3, the DNA is TGTGCCAGCAGCTCGGGGAGGGACACAGATACGCAGTATTTT.

This sequence joins TRBV28 and TRBJ1-1; tentative D call: TRBD1 (5 bases). Trimming left V 8 bases short and J 3 bases short, with 16 bases between. Germline V CDR1 and CDR2: MDHEN, SYDVKM. The CDR3 has 14 residues. In nucleotides, the CDR3 is TGTGCCAGCCGATCTTCGGGGGGGTACACTGAAGCTTTCTTT. It translates to CASRSSGGYTEAFF. The variable domain in full, with the rest retrieved from reference TRBV28 and TRBJ1-1, is DVKVTQSSRYLVKRTGEKVFLECVQDMDHENMFWYRQDPGLGLRLIYFSYDVKMKEKGDIPEGYSVSREKKERFSLILESASTNQTSMYLCASRSSGGYTEAFFGQGTRLTVV.

This clone appeared once. V gene TRBV10-3 combines with J gene TRBJ1-2; D call uncertain. The germline CDR1 and CDR2 sequences are ENHRY and SYGVKD. This CDR3 is built from 13 residues. V was shortened by 6 bases and J by 4 bases, with 12 bases between the two germline ends. The CDR3 reads CAISNIQGYGYTF. The DNA for the CDR3 is TGTGCCATCAGCAATATACAAGGCTATGGCTACACCTTC.

The chain carries TRBV5-4 and TRBJ1-2; D unclear. V was shortened by 0 bases and J by 3 bases, with 6 bases between the two germline ends. Per germline, CDR1 SGHNT and CDR2 YYREEE (reference sequence). This CDR3 has 13 residues. CDR3 protein: CASSLGGYYGYTF. CDR3 nucleotides: TGTGCCAGCAGCTTGGGCGGATACTATGGCTACACCTTC.

The chain uses TRBV6-5 and TRBJ2-5; possible D gene TRBD1, 6 bases. There are 15 residues in the CDR3. Per germline, CDR1 MNHEY and CDR2 SVGAGI. The V end was cut by 6 bases, the J end by 2 bases, with 16 bases between. The chain's CDR3 is CASRRTTGAQETQYF. The CDR3 coding sequence is TGTGCCAGCAGGCGAACGACAGGAGCACAAGAGACCCAGTACTTC.

The chain carries TRBV19 and TRBJ2-5; D gene ambiguous. Trimming shortened V by 6 bases and J by 5 bases, and 7 bases separated the two germline ends. This CDR3 region has 11 residues. Germline V gene sequence: CDR1 LNHDA, CDR2 SQIVND (reference sequence). The CDR3 DNA follows: TGTGCCAGTAGCCGCGGCGAGACCCAGTACTTC. This codes for CASSRGETQYF.

The chain couples TRBV15 to TRBJ1-1; D unclear. V was clipped by 4 bases and J by 0 bases, with 9 bases between them. The length of the CDR3 is 14 residues. Germline-derived CDR1 and CDR2 are LNHNV and YYDKDF (reference sequence). Written as DNA, the CDR3 is TGTGCCACCAGCATTGAGATCATGAACACTGAAGCTTTCTTT. Protein product: CATSIEIMNTEAFF.

This chain uses TRBV6-5 with TRBJ1-1; TRBD1 aligns across 7 bases. The ends lost 5 bases at V and 3 bases at J; junction bases unmatched: 3. Germline values: CDR1 MNHEY, CDR2 SVGAGI. The CDR3 spans 13 residues. This CDR3 reads CASSRDRDTEAFF. CDR3 DNA: TGTGCCAGCAGTAGGGACAGAGACACTGAAGCTTTCTTT.

V is TRBV6-5 and J is TRBJ1-5; possibly TRBD1 for D (5 bases). The germline CDR1 and CDR2 sequences are MNHEY and SVGAGI. Trimming cost V 3 bases and J 6 bases, with 12 bases left between them. This CDR3 has 14 residues. CDR3 sequence: CASSYGGGGQPQHF. The CDR3 nucleotides read TGTGCCAGCAGTTATGGTGGGGGGGGTCAGCCCCAGCATTTT.

The V gene is TRBV6-5, the J gene TRBJ2-7; D unclear. This CDR3 contains 15 residues. V was clipped by 0 bases and J by 5 bases, with 14 bases between them. Looked up from germline, CDR1 is MNHEY and CDR2 is SVGAGI. The CDR3 region is CASSYSPLSVNEQYF. The CDR3 DNA reads TGTGCCAGCAGTTACTCTCCCCTCTCAGTCAACGAGCAGTACTTC.

This rearrangement joins TRBV5-1 to TRBJ1-1; D not certain. Germline CDR1 is SGHRS and CDR2 is YFSETQ. The V and J ends lost 2 bases and 0 bases respectively, with 8 bases between them. The CDR3 loop spans 14 amino acids. In DNA, the CDR3 is TGCGCCAGCAGCTTTTTACAGATGAACACTGAAGCTTTCTTT. Translation: CASSFLQMNTEAFF.

This clone was counted once. The chain couples TRBV5-1 to TRBJ1-6; 7 bases line up with TRBD1. This CDR3 is built from 16 residues. V trimming: 2 bases; J trimming: 6 bases; junction bases outside the gene matches: 8. The germline gives CDR1 SGHRS, CDR2 YFSETQ. CDR3 amino acids: CASSFTGTAANSPLHF. The CDR3 DNA reads as TGCGCCAGCAGCTTTACCGGGACAGCGGCTAATTCACCCCTCCACTTT.

This clone has a handful of counts. The chain combines TRBV19 with TRBJ1-5, with D unclear. There are 17 residues in the CDR3. Germline V lookup: CDR1 LNHDA, CDR2 SQIVND (reference sequence). The germline V and J ends were trimmed by 6 bases and 0 bases, with 18 bases remaining between them. CDR3 protein: CASSDGESWSSNQPQHF. In nucleotides, the CDR3 is TGTGCCAGTAGCGACGGGGAGTCGTGGTCTAGCAATCAGCCCCAGCATTTT.

This clone showed up just once. For the CDR3, the DNA is TGTGCCAGCAGTGGGGGGACCCGGGGCACTGAAGCTTTCTTT. This gives the protein CASSGGTRGTEAFF. V is TRBV2 and J is TRBJ1-1, with D possibly being TRBD1 (5 bases). The V end was cut by 4 bases, the J end by 4 bases, with 13 bases between. The CDR3 length is 14 residues. Per germline, CDR1 SNHLY and CDR2 FYNNEI.

The J gene is TRBJ2-5, the V gene TRBV5-1; D may be TRBD1 (5 bases). Germline V gives CDR1 SGHRS, CDR2 YFSETQ. V was cut by 3 bases and J by 3 bases, with 15 bases left in between. This CDR3 spans 15 amino acids. CDR3 coding DNA: TGCGCCAGCAGCTGGTACGGTGACAGTGAAGAGACCCAGTACTTC. Translation gives CASSWYGDSEETQYF. The full variable domain, rest sourced from reference TRBV5-1 and TRBJ2-5, is KAGVTQTPRYLIKTRGQQVTLSCSPISGHRSVSWYQQTPGQGLQFLFEYFSETQRNKGNFPGRFSGRQFSNSRSEMNVSTLELGDSALYLCASSWYGDSEETQYFGPGTRLLVL.